A single sample gave rise to the 25 T cell receptor beta chains below, sequenced in a study of shared clonotypes between healthy human individuals. CD45RO-negative cells were positively selected for CCR7, leaving out terminally differentiated effector memory CD45RA+ cells. Sequencing used immunoSEQ multiplex PCR; TCRdb keeps in-frame clones, though not all of them. The sample lists about 2,100,000 clones; about 92% were seen once. Specimen: naive CD8+ T cells from PBMCs. Receptors were obtained from a man aged 18 to 29 in good health. Some clones in this sample may be carry-over from other donors' samples.

This rearrangement joins TRBV9 to TRBJ1-3; tentatively, D is TRBD1 (5 bases). This CDR3 is built from 15 residues. Germline V gene sequence: CDR1 SGDLS, CDR2 YYNGEE. The V end was cut by 4 bases, the J end by 7 bases, with 18 bases between. CDR3 sequence (DNA): TGTGCCAGCAGCCTTGGGCGGGGGGTGAGGAACACCATATATTTT. Amino acids: CASSLGRGVRNTIYF.

The rearrangement joins TRBV5-1 to TRBJ2-7; D may be TRBD1 (5 bases). From germline, CDR1 is SGHRS and CDR2 YFSETQ. CDR3 size: 13 residues. V lost 4 bases, J lost 2 bases, and 10 bases lay in between. This chain's CDR3 is CASSLTDTYEQYF. The CDR3 DNA reads TGCGCCAGCAGCCTGACAGATACCTACGAGCAGTACTTC.

This clone was counted a single time. The chain links TRBV11-1 to TRBJ1-1; D is undetermined. V was shortened by 2 bases and J by 1 base, with 8 bases between the two germline ends. CDR3 length: 14 amino acids. CDR1 is SGHAT, CDR2 FQDESV, per germline (reference sequence). CDR3 DNA sequence: TGTGCCAGCAGCTTACCCTATTCGAACACTGAAGCTTTCTTT. Translation: CASSLPYSNTEAFF.

The chain has TRBV2 and TRBJ1-5, with TRBD1 as a possible D gene (5 bases). With 7 bases removed from V and 9 bases from J, the gap between germline ends came to 28 bases. This CDR3 has 17 residues. Germline CDR1 SNHLY, CDR2 FYNNEI. CDR3 sequence (DNA): TGTGCCAGCAAGGAAGCCACCGGGGCCACAATCCAATCGCCCCAGCATTTT. Protein product: CASKEATGATIQSPQHF.

The rearrangement joins TRBV4-1 to TRBJ2-7, with D perhaps assigned TRBD1 or TRBD2 (5 bases each). Trimming removed 6 bases at V and 6 bases at J, with 21 bases between. Germline assignment: CDR1 MGHRA and CDR2 YSYEKL. The CDR3 is made up of 15 amino acids. DNA for the CDR3: TGCGCCAGCAGGCTATTCGAGGGGACCGCCTCCGAGCAGTACTTC. Its translation: CASRLFEGTASEQYF.

The J gene is TRBJ1-2, the V gene TRBV25-1; maybe TRBD1 (6 bases). The germline V gene has CDR1 MGHDK and CDR2 SYGVNS. V was trimmed by 2 bases and J by 0 bases, leaving 13 bases between them. This CDR3 has 16 residues. The CDR3 here is CASSEGWGGPNYGYTF. CDR3 coding DNA: TGTGCCAGCAGTGAAGGATGGGGGGGGCCTAACTATGGCTACACCTTC.

This chain connects TRBV9 to TRBJ1-3; D is possibly TRBD1 (5 bases). Germline loops: CDR1 SGDLS, CDR2 YYNGEE. With 0 bases removed from V and 10 bases from J, the gap between germline ends came to 14 bases. The CDR3 consists of 14 residues. Written as DNA, the CDR3 is TGTGCCAGCAGCGTAGGTGCAGGGTTAGAGACCATATATTTT. Amino acid sequence: CASSVGAGLETIYF.

The gene calls are TRBV4-2 and TRBJ2-4, with D possibly being TRBD1 (6 bases). Between the trimmed V and J ends, which lost 0 bases and 4 bases, there was a span of 10 bases. CDR3 length equals 15 residues. Germline V lookup: CDR1 LGHNA, CDR2 YNFKEQ. In DNA, the CDR3 is TGTGCCAGCAGCCAAGAACCCGGACAGAAAAACATTCAGTACTTC. It encodes CASSQEPGQKNIQYF.

The chain uses TRBV7-9 and TRBJ2-7, with 9 bases fitting TRBD1. V lost 5 bases and J lost 2; bases outside the gene matches: 7. The CDR3 totals 15 residues. Germline CDR1 is SEHNR and CDR2 is FQNEAQ (reference sequence). The CDR3 region is CASSLTQGAPYEQYF. The CDR3 region has the DNA TGTGCCAGCAGCCTTACACAGGGGGCACCCTACGAGCAGTACTTC.

The chain links TRBV7-2 to TRBJ2-7, with D perhaps matching TRBD1 or TRBD2 (5 bases each). The CDR3 is 17 residues long. The germline V gene encodes CDR1 SGHTA and CDR2 FQGNSA. The ends were cut back, 6 bases at V and 3 bases at J, with 24 bases in the middle. The DNA of the CDR3 is TGTGCCAGCAGTCATAGTGATTGGGACGCCCGTTACTACGAGCAGTACTTC. Translation: CASSHSDWDARYYEQYF.

The chain has TRBV18 and TRBJ1-1; a possible D gene is TRBD1 (5 bases). Per germline, CDR1 KGHSH and CDR2 LQKENI. V dropped 3 bases and J dropped 7 bases, with 21 bases sitting between them. The CDR3 is 16 amino acids. CDR3 protein: CASSPPGGGLGIEAFF. The CDR3 nucleotides read TGTGCCAGCTCACCTCCCGGGGGAGGCTTGGGAATTGAAGCTTTCTTT. Variable domain in full (rest from reference TRBV18 and TRBJ1-1): NAGVMQNPRHLVRRRGQEARLRCSPMKGHSHVYWYRQLPEEGLKFMVYLQKENIIDESGMPKERFSAEFPKEGPSILRIQQVVRGDSAAYFCASSPPGGGLGIEAFFGQGTRLTVV.

This clone was found a few times. The rearrangement joins TRBV9 to TRBJ1-1; TRBD1 might be the D (5 bases). V lost 6 bases, J lost 1 base, and 13 bases lay in between. The CDR3 totals 14 residues. The germline V gene has CDR1 SGDLS and CDR2 YYNGEE. The CDR3 DNA is TGTGCCAGCAATTCCGGGGGACCGAACACTGAAGCTTTCTTT. This encodes CASNSGGPNTEAFF. The full variable domain, in which reference TRBV9 and TRBJ1-1 provide the parts outside the CDR3, is DSGVTQTPKHLITATGQRVTLRCSPRSGDLSVYWYQQSLDQGLQFLIQYYNGEERAKGNILERFSAQQFPDLHSELNLSSLELGDSALYFCASNSGGPNTEAFFGQGTRLTVV.

CDR3 amino acids: CASSWEQTEAFF. In DNA, the CDR3 is TGTGCCAGCAGCTGGGAACAGACAGAAGCTTTCTTT. The rearrangement joins TRBV7-9 to TRBJ1-1; the D is unclear. The CDR3 spans 12 residues. In germline, CDR1 is SEHNR, CDR2 FQNEAQ (reference sequence). Between the trimmed V and J ends, which lost 4 bases and 8 bases, there was a span of 11 bases. The complete variable domain, with remaining parts taken from reference TRBV7-9 and TRBJ1-1, reads DTGVSQNPRHKITKRGQNVTFRCDPISEHNRLYWYRQTLGQGPEFLTYFQNEAQLEKSRLLSDRFSAERPKGSFSTLEIQRTEQGDSAMYLCASSWEQTEAFFGQGTRLTVV.

The chain combines TRBV2 with TRBJ1-1, with a tentative D call TRBD1 (6 bases). The V gene's germline CDR1 is SNHLY and CDR2 FYNNEI. This CDR3 region has 13 residues. Deletions cut 6 bases from V and 4 bases from J, with 12 bases between. In nucleotides, the CDR3 is TGTGCCAGCAGGGGGGCAGTGGGCACTGAAGCTTTCTTT. Its protein product is CASRGAVGTEAFF.

The rearrangement joins TRBV4-3 to TRBJ2-7, with a weak D call TRBD1 (5 bases). Deletions cut 2 bases from V and 0 bases from J, with 11 bases between. The CDR3 sequence is 15 residues long. In germline, CDR1 is LGHNA, CDR2 YSLEER. Written as DNA, the CDR3 is TGCGCCAGCAGCCAATTTAGGGGTATCTCCTACGAGCAGTACTTC. Translating it yields CASSQFRGISYEQYF.

This clone was found once. The V call is TRBV19, the J call TRBJ1-2; a possible D gene is TRBD1 (6 bases). The CDR3 runs 14 residues. Germline V gene lookup returns CDR1 LNHDA and CDR2 SQIVND (reference sequence). V was cut by 5 bases and J by 2 bases, with 12 bases left in between. The chain's CDR3 is CASSARTDNYGYTF. The CDR3 DNA reads TGTGCCAGTAGTGCCCGGACAGACAACTATGGCTACACCTTC.

This CDR3 is CSVVPTTGYNEQFF. Written as DNA, the CDR3 is TGCAGCGTTGTTCCTACGACAGGTTACAATGAGCAGTTCTTC. The chain couples TRBV29-1 to TRBJ2-1; maybe TRBD1 (6 bases). The CDR3 has 14 residues. Germline assignment: CDR1 SQVTM and CDR2 ANQGSEA. V was cut by 4 bases and J by 4 bases, with 14 bases left in between.

The rearrangement joins TRBV30 to TRBJ2-2, with 10 bases aligning to TRBD2. Germline V gene data show CDR1 as GTSNPN and CDR2 as SVGIG (reference sequence). Trimming cost V 5 bases and J 8 bases; bases outside gene matches: 14. The CDR3 length is 16 residues. This CDR3 is CAWGLAGEDYGGELFF. The CDR3 DNA sequence: TGTGCCTGGGGGCTAGCGGGAGAAGATTACGGTGGGGAGCTGTTTTTT.

This rearrangement joins TRBV9 to TRBJ1-1; possibly TRBD1 for D (5 bases). The CDR3 is 15 amino acids. V lost 0 bases and J 4 bases, leaving 13 bases between the germline ends. Germline V gene sequence: CDR1 SGDLS, CDR2 YYNGEE. The CDR3 DNA follows: TGTGCCAGCAGCGTAGTGGGGCAGGTGGGCACTGAAGCTTTCTTT. This translates into CASSVVGQVGTEAFF. Filled out from reference TRBV9 and TRBJ1-1, the complete variable domain reads DSGVTQTPKHLITATGQRVTLRCSPRSGDLSVYWYQQSLDQGLQFLIQYYNGEERAKGNILERFSAQQFPDLHSELNLSSLELGDSALYFCASSVVGQVGTEAFFGQGTRLTVV.

This sequence joins TRBV28 and TRBJ1-1; a possible D gene is TRBD1 (6 bases). The germline V gene encodes CDR1 MDHEN and CDR2 SYDVKM. CDR3 size: 14 residues. V shed 8 bases and J shed 5 bases, with 18 bases lying between them. The CDR3 DNA sequence: TGTGCCAGCGATGGGGGCCTTTGGGGGACTGAAGCTTTCTTT. This sequence encodes CASDGGLWGTEAFF.

The chain is built from TRBV5-1 and TRBJ1-2, with 7 bases matching TRBD1. J lost 3 bases, V lost 2 bases, and 13 bases had no gene match. The CDR3 contains 17 residues. Germline V CDR1 and CDR2: SGHRS, YFSETQ. The CDR3 protein is CASSFRQGDGVHYGYTF. In DNA, the CDR3 is TGCGCCAGCAGCTTTAGACAGGGTGATGGAGTACACTATGGCTACACCTTC. The complete variable domain, with remaining parts taken from reference TRBV5-1 and TRBJ1-2, reads KAGVTQTPRYLIKTRGQQVTLSCSPISGHRSVSWYQQTPGQGLQFLFEYFSETQRNKGNFPGRFSGRQFSNSRSEMNVSTLELGDSALYLCASSFRQGDGVHYGYTFGSGTRLTVV.

The rearrangement uses TRBV2 and TRBJ2-5; unclear D gene. The DNA end favors TRBJ2-7, so the J call may be wrong. The CDR3 length is 15 residues. Germline loops: CDR1 SNHLY, CDR2 FYNNEI. The DNA for the CDR3 is TGTGCCAGCAGTGAAGGTTCCAGCTTCTCCTACGAGCAGTACTTC. It specifies CASSEGSSFSYEQYF.

CDR3 sequence: CASSQFTGDEQFF. The CDR3 coding sequence is TGTGCCAGCAGCCAGTTTACGGGGGATGAGCAGTTCTTC. V and J are TRBV16 and TRBJ2-1; a possible D gene is TRBD2 (6 bases). The CDR3 runs 13 residues. V was shortened by 3 bases and J by 8 bases, with 11 bases between the two germline ends. CDR1 is KGHSY, CDR2 FQNENV, per germline.

The CDR3 spells CASSLGSNEQYF. The CDR3 DNA sequence: TGTGCCAGCAGCTTAGGCAGTAACGAGCAGTACTTC. The gene calls are TRBV11-2 and TRBJ2-7; no definite D call. CDR1 and CDR2 (germline): SGHAT, FQNNGV. V was pared by 1 base and J by 5 bases, with 6 bases between. CDR3 length: 12 residues.

The chain links TRBV30 to TRBJ2-1; D is uncertain. Between the trimmed V and J ends, which lost 5 bases and 8 bases, there was a span of 1 base. Per germline, CDR1 GTSNPN and CDR2 SVGIG (reference sequence). CDR3 length: 8 amino acids. The CDR3 region is CAWDEQFF. CDR3 bases: TGTGCCTGGGATGAGCAGTTCTTC.